A selection of T cell receptor beta chains follows, all from one sample in a study of T-cell memory formation after mild COVID-19. TCRdb ran MiXCR on the 5' RACE reads and lists one entry per CDR3 protein. The sample includes over 250,000 distinct CDR3 sequences, about 15% of them seen just once. The sample taken for sequencing was PBMCs or a T cell subset sorted from them (not recorded which). The receptors were gathered from a man between 18 and 29 years old who had mild COVID-19 (a few samples of this study predate the infection). Cell type and time point are not known. Each CDR3 is given with its conserved first and last residue. Fields, in order: clone size, J gene, V gene, CDR3 protein. Size values are once, few and many counts, or a class for expanded clones, and some rows have none.

>NA|TRBJ2-2|TRBV4-2
CASGDNTGELFF
>few|TRBJ2-2|TRBV20-1
CSAPAPGSAGELFF
>NA|TRBJ2-3|TRBV7-2
CASSFEGVWNTQYF
>NA|TRBJ2-2|TRBV6-2/TRBV6-3
CASSYVRRTGELFF
>few|TRBJ2-7|TRBV5-1
CASSLATGAYEQYF
>NA|TRBJ2-3|TRBV5-1
CASSSGTSGGALDTQYF
>NA|TRBJ1-1|TRBV11-2
CASSPDMVNTEAFF
>few|TRBJ1-2|TRBV3-1
CASSQKDYTLATDGYTF
>NA|TRBJ1-3|TRBV6-5
CASSPDRFSGNTIYF
>NA|TRBJ2-1|TRBV25-1
CASSHQRGRWDNEQFF
>many|TRBJ1-5|TRBV6-5
CASSYNNQPQHF
>many|TRBJ2-7|TRBV4-1
CASSPNPGTKISGEQYF
>few|TRBJ1-4|TRBV2
CASKQRTGATNEKLFF
>NA|TRBJ1-3|TRBV12-3/TRBV12-4
CASSSRTGAGNTIYF
>many|TRBJ1-2|TRBV7-8
CASSLALWTGVGYTF
>many|TRBJ2-1|TRBV12-3/TRBV12-4
CASSYDRVAYNEQFF
>many|TRBJ2-7|TRBV7-8
CASSWDLTSEQYF
>NA|TRBJ2-3|TRBV7-2
CASSLGRADTQYF